This paragraph reports one TCR beta chain. TCRdb called the 5' RACE reads again in MiXCR, with one record for every CDR3 protein. This table has under 140,000 distinct CDR3 sequences, roughly an eighth appearing once. Germline loops: CDR1 SGHKS, CDR2 YYEKEE (reference sequence). The germline V and J ends were trimmed by 4 bases and 4 bases, with 25 bases remaining between them. The CDR3 consists of 18 residues. The source of the sample is a study of early T cells in non-severe SARS-CoV-2 infection. On the study more broadly: Unsorted whole blood bulk RNA was sequenced, with unpaired chains.

This sequence joins TRBV5-5 and TRBJ2-3; possible D gene TRBD2, 6 bases. The specimen comprised whole blood, sampled at baseline. The source of this sequence is an adult who was a healthcare worker with PCR-confirmed SARS-CoV-2 infection or an uninfected control (not recorded which). The CDR3 nucleotides read TGTGCCAGCAGCGTTGCGATCGGGAGAAGTTTAAAGTCAGATACGCAGTATTTT. Translated, it gives CASSVAIGRSLKSDTQYF.